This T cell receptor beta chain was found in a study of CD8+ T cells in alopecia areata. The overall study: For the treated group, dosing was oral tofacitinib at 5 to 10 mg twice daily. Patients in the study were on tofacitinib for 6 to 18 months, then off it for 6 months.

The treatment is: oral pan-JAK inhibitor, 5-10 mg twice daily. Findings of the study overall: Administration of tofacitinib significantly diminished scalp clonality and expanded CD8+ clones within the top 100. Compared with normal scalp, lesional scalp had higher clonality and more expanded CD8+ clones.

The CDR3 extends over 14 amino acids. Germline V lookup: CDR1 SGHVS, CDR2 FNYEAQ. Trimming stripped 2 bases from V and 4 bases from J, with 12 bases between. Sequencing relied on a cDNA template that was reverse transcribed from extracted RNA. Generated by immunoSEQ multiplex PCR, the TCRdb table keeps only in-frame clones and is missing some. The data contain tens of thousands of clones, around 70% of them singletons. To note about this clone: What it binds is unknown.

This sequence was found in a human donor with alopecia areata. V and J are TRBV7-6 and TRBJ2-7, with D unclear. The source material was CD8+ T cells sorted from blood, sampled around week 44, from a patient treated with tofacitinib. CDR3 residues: CASSLFEDGYEQYF. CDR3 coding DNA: TGTGCCAGCAGCTTATTTGAGGACGGATACGAGCAGTACTTC.